This TCR beta chain was found in a study of molecular identifiers for immune sequencing clone quantification. Across the study: Replicates split RNA from around 20,000 or 100,000 naive CD8 cells five ways, and the researchers sequenced four portions. General study points: Clones above 20 RNA copies contained over 97% of effector molecules but under 1% of naive ones.

Trimming shortened V by 6 bases and J by 1 base, and 13 bases separated the two germline ends. Germline loops: CDR1 SGHNT, CDR2 YYREEE (reference sequence). The CDR3 loop spans 14 amino acids. One entry per CDR3 protein results from TCRdb running MiXCR on the PCR reads. The sample shows about 640,000 distinct CDR3 sequences, nearly 20% of them seen only once. This clonotype showed up many times. Its antigen is unknown. The sequence came from a human donor in good health. Some libraries in this study had Jurkat cell RNA spiked in. The J gene is TRBJ1-1, the V gene TRBV5-4; unclear D gene. Sequencing was performed on naive CD8+ T cells from blood, with Jurkat cell RNA spiked in. The subset here: FACS-sorted CD8+CD4-CCR7+CD45RA+ naive T cells. The CDR3 loop is CASTPDTRNTEAFF. As DNA, the CDR3 is TGTGCCAGCACCCCCGACACGAGGAACACTGAAGCTTTCTTT.